This record covers a single T cell receptor (beta chain). Its antigen is unknown. V was pared by 2 bases and J by 3 bases, with 14 bases of the junction left unmatched. The CDR3 totals 17 residues. Germline loops: CDR1 DFQATT, CDR2 SNEGSKA (reference sequence). The source of the sample is a study of CD8 T cells in Susac syndrome. Across the study: Blood was drawn from patients with Susac syndrome. At that point, they were therapy-naive, on corticosteroids, or on intravenous immunoglobulin alone.

With random hexamers, roughly 0.5 to 1 ug RNA was reverse transcribed. TCRdb passed the immunoSEQ multiplex PCR reads through MiXCR, listing each CDR3 protein once. The sample holds about 120,000 distinct CDR3 sequences, around 94% seen once. Study conclusions and caveats: Total CD8+ and CD8+ TEMRA repertoires contained sixteen and five Susac-specific public clones, respectively.

This clonotype was obtained from a human donor with Susac syndrome. The sequencing sample was made of CD8+ T cells from PBMCs. The chain links TRBV20-1 to TRBJ2-7; 9 positions match TRBD1. CDR3 nucleotides: TGCAGTGCTAGACCTCTCCCGGGACAGGGAATGGGCTACGAGCAGTACTTC. It encodes CSARPLPGQGMGYEQYF.